This entry is about one T cell receptor (beta chain). Under the authors' procedure: Amplification of reference gene primers provided the estimated nucleated cell counts. Using immunoSEQ multiplex PCR, the repertoire was profiled, and TCRdb retains in-frame clones only, with some absent. That table supplies the V and J calls and clone size; D and trimming were determined from the DNA. Among roughly 120,000 clones, around 85% were seen once, and the ten largest hold about 13%. This specimen comes from a study of blood T cell repertoires in COVID-19. Background on the study: Material from acute and convalescent COVID-19 was sourced from the United States, Italy and Spain. PBMCs, B-cell-depleted T cells, or T cells provided the cDNA or gDNA that made up the material.

This CDR3 has 14 amino acids. The V end was cut by 4 bases, the J end by 0 bases, with 11 bases between. The germline V gene encodes CDR1 SQVTM and CDR2 ANQGSEA. V gene TRBV29-1 combines with J gene TRBJ2-3; D perhaps matches TRBD1 (5 bases). This sequence was found in a human donor in a cohort sampled during active COVID-19. Input material: peripheral blood. This chain's CDR3 is CSVGQGPSTDTQYF. CDR3 sequence (DNA): TGCAGCGTTGGGCAGGGCCCTAGCACAGATACGCAGTATTTT.